The 13 T cell receptor beta chains presented below share a single source sample, sequenced in a study of T cell repertoires in cytomegalovirus infection. These TCRs' antigens remain unknown. TCRdb used MiXCR to reprocess the reads, holding one entry per CDR3 protein. This sample carries roughly 990,000 distinct CDR3 sequences, around 30% of them seen once, and the ten largest clones take around an eighth. The specimen was cultured CD8+ T cells from PBMCs, collected from culture after CMV antigen stimulation. Receptors originate from a human donor in good health (CMV status not recorded). Some clones in this sample may be carry-over from other donors' samples.

This rearrangement joins TRBV6-6 to TRBJ2-1, with D perhaps matching TRBD1 (6 bases). Germline CDR1 is MNHNY and CDR2 is SVGAGI (reference sequence). The CDR3 runs to 16 residues. Trimming shortened V by 2 bases and J by 8 bases, and 19 bases separated the two germline ends. The chain's CDR3 is CASSYPTPQGIYEQFF. CDR3 bases: TGTGCCAGCAGTTACCCGACTCCACAGGGAATCTATGAGCAGTTCTTC.

This clonotype was detected ten times or more. V and J are TRBV7-6 and TRBJ1-1; D remains unclear. There are 12 residues in the CDR3. Germline V gives CDR1 SGHVS, CDR2 FNYEAQ. V was cut by 4 bases and J by 3 bases, with 6 bases left in between. Here the CDR3 reads CASSSPDTEAFF. The CDR3 DNA reads TGTGCCAGCAGCTCACCGGACACTGAAGCTTTCTTT. Full variable domain (rest looked up from reference TRBV7-6 and TRBJ1-1): GAGVSQSPRYKVTKRGQDVALRCDPISGHVSLYWYRQALGQGPEFLTYFNYEAQQDKSGLPNDRFSAERPEGSISTLTIQRTEQRDSAMYRCASSSPDTEAFFGQGTRLTVV.

The sample holds one count of this clonotype. V usage is TRBV2 and J usage is TRBJ2-1; TRBD2 aligns across 10 bases. This CDR3 spans 16 amino acids. The trim removed 5 bases at V and 4 bases at J, leaving 8 bases unmatched. Germline loops: CDR1 SNHLY, CDR2 FYNNEI. This chain's CDR3 is CASSYPAGGLYNEQFF. In DNA, the CDR3 is TGTGCCAGCAGTTACCCAGCGGGGGGGCTATACAATGAGCAGTTCTTC.

There are a few counts of this clonotype. The chain joins TRBV20-1 to TRBJ1-6; D might be TRBD1 (5 bases). V was cut by 6 bases and J by 8 bases, with 17 bases left in between. Germline V gene sequence: CDR1 DFQATT, CDR2 SNEGSKA (reference sequence). The CDR3 runs to 14 residues. The CDR3 reads CSARGWRMDSPLHF. The CDR3 nucleotides read TGCAGTGCCCGGGGGTGGCGGATGGATTCACCCCTCCACTTT.

The rearrangement uses TRBV7-6 and TRBJ1-1; D is unresolved. CDR1 and CDR2 (germline): SGHVS, FNYEAQ. Between the trimmed V and J ends, which lost 0 bases and 10 bases, there was a span of 9 bases. The CDR3 spans 12 residues. The CDR3 nucleotides are TGTGCCAGCAGCTTAGCGAACGATCGAGCTTTCTTT. Amino acids: CASSLANDRAFF. Together with reference TRBV7-6 and TRBJ1-1, the CDR3 gives the full variable domain: GAGVSQSPRYKVTKRGQDVALRCDPISGHVSLYWYRQALGQGPEFLTYFNYEAQQDKSGLPNDRFSAERPEGSISTLTIQRTEQRDSAMYRCASSLANDRAFFGQGTRLTVV.

This clonotype is a singleton in its sample. The CDR3 sequence: CASSQKAGLAENNEQFF. DNA for the CDR3: TGTGCCAGCAGCCAAAAAGCGGGGCTAGCGGAGAACAATGAGCAGTTCTTC. V gene TRBV4-2 combines with J gene TRBJ2-1; 7 bases fit TRBD2. With V trimmed by 2 bases and J by 5 bases, 12 bases remained unmatched. The CDR3 is 17 residues long. Germline V lookup: CDR1 LGHNA, CDR2 YNFKEQ.

This clonotype was observed many times. J is TRBJ2-3 and V is TRBV7-8; no clear D gene. Germline values: CDR1 SGHVS, CDR2 FQNEAQ. The CDR3 length is 14 residues. V was shortened by 3 bases and J by 7 bases, with 14 bases between the two germline ends. The CDR3 reads CASSFSPTGHTQYF. The CDR3 DNA reads as TGTGCCAGCAGCTTTTCCCCCACCGGCCATACGCAGTATTTT. The full variable domain, in which reference TRBV7-8 and TRBJ2-3 provide the parts outside the CDR3, is GAGVSQSPRYKVAKRGQDVALRCDPISGHVSLFWYQQALGQGPEFLTYFQNEAQLDKSGLPSDRFFAERPEGSVSTLKIQRTQQEDSAVYLCASSFSPTGHTQYFGPGTRLTVL.

The table lists this clonotype with a count of one. This chain connects TRBV5-6 to TRBJ2-6; D not certain. Germline CDR1 reads SGHDT; CDR2 reads YYEEEE. The CDR3 is made up of 15 amino acids. V gave up 4 bases and J gave up 1 base, with 9 bases separating them. The CDR3 here is CASSMTDSGANVLTF. CDR3 DNA: TGTGCCAGCAGCATGACGGATTCTGGGGCCAACGTCCTGACTTTC.

The chain uses TRBV10-3 and TRBJ2-6; maybe TRBD2 (5 bases). Trimming left V 1 base short and J 0 bases short, with 10 bases between. CDR3 length equals 17 residues. The V gene's germline CDR1 is ENHRY and CDR2 SYGVKD. CDR3 coding DNA: TGTGCCATCAGTGAGTGGCTAGCTAACTCTGGGGCCAACGTCCTGACTTTC. This encodes CAISEWLANSGANVLTF.

In regard to this clonotype: A much larger clone sits a single nucleotide away, making a read error possible. The chain is built from TRBV7-8 and TRBJ2-1, with D perhaps assigned TRBD1 or TRBD2 (6 bases each). The V end lost 1 base, the J end lost 7 bases, and 14 bases lay between the germline ends. CDR3 length equals 15 residues. Germline CDR1 is SGHVS and CDR2 is FQNEAQ. CDR3 nucleotide sequence: TGTGCCAGCAGCTTAGGGAGGGGGGCCTGGAATGAGCAGTTCTTC. Amino acid sequence: CASSLGRGAWNEQFF.

This clonotype was detected many times. For the CDR3, the DNA is TGTGCCAGCAGCTTTTTTTCCCCAACAGTCACAGATACGCAGTATTTT. Its translation is CASSFFSPTVTDTQYF. This chain uses TRBV7-2 with TRBJ2-3; D gene ambiguous. This CDR3 is 16 amino acids long. Germline V lookup: CDR1 SGHTA, CDR2 FQGNSA. V was shortened by 3 bases and J by 2 bases, with 15 bases between the two germline ends.

V and J are TRBV15 and TRBJ2-3, with D maybe TRBD2 (5 bases). Germline V gene lookup returns CDR1 LNHNV and CDR2 YYDKDF (reference sequence). The CDR3 sequence is 15 residues long. With 5 bases removed from V and 4 bases from J, the gap between germline ends came to 16 bases. The CDR3 spells CATSGREGFADTQYF. The CDR3 DNA sequence: TGTGCCACCAGCGGCCGGGAAGGGTTCGCAGATACGCAGTATTTT. The full variable domain, its missing parts supplied by reference TRBV15 and TRBJ2-3, is DAMVIQNPRYQVTQFGKPVTLSCSQTLNHNVMYWYQQKSSQAPKLLFHYYDKDFNNEADTPDNFQSRRPNTSFCFLDIRSPGLGDTAMYLCATSGREGFADTQYFGPGTRLTVL.

This chain links TRBV5-1 with TRBJ1-2, with 9 bases identical to TRBD1. Germline trimming cut 7 bases from V and 8 bases from J; bases unmatched to any gene: 6. Germline CDR1 is SGHRS and CDR2 is YFSETQ. This CDR3 spans 12 amino acids. DNA for the CDR3: TGCGCCAGCTCGGGACAGGGAACGGGCTACACCTTC. This translates into CASSGQGTGYTF.